This T cell receptor (beta chain) was observed in a study of blood T cell repertoires in COVID-19. Whole-study context: Samples came from the United States, Italy and Spain, spanning acute and convalescent COVID-19.

From germline, CDR1 is SEHNR and CDR2 FQNEAQ (reference sequence). This CDR3 is 16 amino acids long. Trimming left V 7 bases short and J 2 bases short, with 17 bases between. Seattle cases were enrolled at active infection and followed longitudinally. This clone was observed a handful of times. Authors' processing steps: Amplification from reference gene primers served as the basis for estimated nucleated cell counts. Libraries were prepared by immunoSEQ multiplex PCR; TCRdb keeps only in-frame clonotypes and omits some of them. V and J calls and clone size are copied from that table; D and trimming were computed from the DNA. In the table there are 85,000 to 130,000 clones, 60% to 85% of which are singletons.

Sequencing input: peripheral blood. This chain joins TRBV7-9 and TRBJ2-2, with D perhaps TRBD1 or TRBD2 (7 bases each). The TCR sequence derives from a man older than 75 with COVID-19, enrolled during active disease. CDR3 bases: TGTGCCAGCACCAGGGGGGGCGGGACCAACACCGGGGAGCTGTTTTTT. Translating gives CASTRGGGTNTGELFF. Based on the CDR3 plus reference TRBV7-9 and TRBJ2-2, the full variable domain is DTGVSQNPRHKITKRGQNVTFRCDPISEHNRLYWYRQTLGQGPEFLTYFQNEAQLEKSRLLSDRFSAERPKGSFSTLEIQRTEQGDSAMYLCASTRGGGTNTGELFFGEGSRLTVL.